Sequencing of this T cell receptor beta chain was carried out in a study of CD8 T cells in ankylosing spondylitis. Study findings and constraints: The authors reported significant enrichment of disease-linked clones in matched ankylosing spondylitis synovial fluid. A motif in TCR beta, a set of under ten highly homologous variants, appeared characteristic of ankylosing spondylitis blood. Reactive arthritis synovial fluid and blood previously showed some of these motif variants.

V gave up 7 bases and J gave up 0 bases, with 19 bases separating them. Looked up from germline, CDR1 is SGHVS and CDR2 is FNYEAQ. CDR3 size: 16 residues. Remarks on this clonotype: The antigen is undetermined.

Libraries of TCR beta came from quantitative 5'-RACE with molecular barcodes. TCRdb analysed the 5' RACE reads with MiXCR anew, one entry per CDR3 protein. This table holds 470,000 or so distinct CDR3 sequences, roughly 27% found once. The sequencing input was blood, either unsorted or a sorted T cell fraction (not recorded which). The chain uses TRBV7-6 and TRBJ2-7; D is undetermined. The source is a male donor with ankylosing spondylitis. CDR3 in amino acids: CASTHAVRKGSYEQYF. CDR3 nucleotide sequence: TGTGCCAGCACCCATGCAGTGCGAAAAGGCTCCTACGAGCAGTACTTC. Supplemented by reference TRBV7-6 and TRBJ2-7, the full variable domain reads GAGVSQSPRYKVTKRGQDVALRCDPISGHVSLYWYRQALGQGPEFLTYFNYEAQQDKSGLPNDRFSAERPEGSISTLTIQRTEQRDSAMYRCASTHAVRKGSYEQYFGPGTRLTVT.